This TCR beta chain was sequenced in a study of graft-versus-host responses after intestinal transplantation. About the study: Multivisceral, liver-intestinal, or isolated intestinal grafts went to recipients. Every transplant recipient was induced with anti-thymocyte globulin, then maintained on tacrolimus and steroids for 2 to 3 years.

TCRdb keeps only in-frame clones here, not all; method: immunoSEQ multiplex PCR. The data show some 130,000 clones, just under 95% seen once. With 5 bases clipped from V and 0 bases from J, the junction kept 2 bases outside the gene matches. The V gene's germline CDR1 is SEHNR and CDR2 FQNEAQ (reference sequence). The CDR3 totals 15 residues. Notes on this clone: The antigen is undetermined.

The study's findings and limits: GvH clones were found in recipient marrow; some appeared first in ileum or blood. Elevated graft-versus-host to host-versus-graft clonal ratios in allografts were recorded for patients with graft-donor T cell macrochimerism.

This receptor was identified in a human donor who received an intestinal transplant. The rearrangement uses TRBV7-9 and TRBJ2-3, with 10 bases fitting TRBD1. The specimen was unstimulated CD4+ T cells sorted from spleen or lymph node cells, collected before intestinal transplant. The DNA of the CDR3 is TGTGCCAGCAGCCGGACAGGGGGGAGCACAGATACGCAGTATTTT. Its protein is CASSRTGGSTDTQYF.